This TCR beta chain was documented in a study of beta chain features in type 1 diabetes. Broader study findings: VDJ junctions from type 1 diabetes patients carried fewer insertions and larger deletions. TCRB CDR3s were moderately but significantly shorter in Type 1 diabetes patients in all four CD4+ subsets.

Each of the CD4+ naive, central memory, regulatory and stem cell-like memory populations was sorted via CD45RO/CCR7/CD25/CD127/CD95/CD27. The CDR3 sequence is 13 residues long. The ends lost 5 bases at V and 7 bases at J; junction bases unmatched: 8. Germline CDR1 and CDR2: MDHEN and SYDVKM. The sample holds a few counts of this clone. Its antigen is undetermined. TCRB transcripts that were expressed got sequenced, as all of the isolated RNA had been reverse transcribed. Assay used: immunoSEQ multiplex PCR; TCRdb lists only in-frame clones, some missing. This table holds about 900,000 clones, around a sixth found once.

The sample was naive CD4+ T cells from blood. This TCR came from a woman between 18 and 29 years old in good health. The chain has TRBV28 and TRBJ2-7, with 7 bases aligning to TRBD1. The CDR3: CASSPRQGGEQYF. DNA of the CDR3: TGTGCCAGCAGTCCCCGACAGGGTGGGGAGCAGTACTTC.